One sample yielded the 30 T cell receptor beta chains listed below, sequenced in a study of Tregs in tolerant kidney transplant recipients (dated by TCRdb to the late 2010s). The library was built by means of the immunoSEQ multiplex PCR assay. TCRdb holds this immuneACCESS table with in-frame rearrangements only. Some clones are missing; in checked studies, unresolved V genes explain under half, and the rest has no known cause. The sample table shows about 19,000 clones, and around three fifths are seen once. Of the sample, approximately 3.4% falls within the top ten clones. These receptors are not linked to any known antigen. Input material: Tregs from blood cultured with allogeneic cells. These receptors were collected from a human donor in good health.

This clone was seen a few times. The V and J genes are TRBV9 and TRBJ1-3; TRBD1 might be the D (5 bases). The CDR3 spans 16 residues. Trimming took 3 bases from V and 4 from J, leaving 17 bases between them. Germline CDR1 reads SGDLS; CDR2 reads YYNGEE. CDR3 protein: CASSGQSRRGGNTIYF. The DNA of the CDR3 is TGTGCCAGCAGCGGCCAGAGCAGACGGGGCGGAAACACCATATATTTT.

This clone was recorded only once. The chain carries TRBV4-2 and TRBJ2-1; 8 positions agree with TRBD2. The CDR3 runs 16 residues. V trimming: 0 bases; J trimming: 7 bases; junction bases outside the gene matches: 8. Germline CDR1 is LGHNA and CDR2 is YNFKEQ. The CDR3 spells CASSQDQLAARNEQFF. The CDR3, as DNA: TGTGCCAGCAGCCAAGATCAACTAGCGGCCCGAAATGAGCAGTTCTTC.

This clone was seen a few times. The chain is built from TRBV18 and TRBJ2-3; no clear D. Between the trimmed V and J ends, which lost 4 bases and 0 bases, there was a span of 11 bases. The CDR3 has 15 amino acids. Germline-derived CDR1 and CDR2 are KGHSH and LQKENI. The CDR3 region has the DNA TGTGCCAGCTCACTCAGCCCTACTAGCACAGATACGCAGTATTTT. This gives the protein CASSLSPTSTDTQYF.

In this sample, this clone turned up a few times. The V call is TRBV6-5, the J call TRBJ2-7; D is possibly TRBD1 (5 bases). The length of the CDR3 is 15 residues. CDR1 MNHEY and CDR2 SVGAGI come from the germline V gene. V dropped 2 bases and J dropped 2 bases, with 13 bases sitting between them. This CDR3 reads CASSYRQGATYEQYF. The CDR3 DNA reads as TGTGCCAGCAGTTACAGGCAGGGCGCTACCTACGAGCAGTACTTC.

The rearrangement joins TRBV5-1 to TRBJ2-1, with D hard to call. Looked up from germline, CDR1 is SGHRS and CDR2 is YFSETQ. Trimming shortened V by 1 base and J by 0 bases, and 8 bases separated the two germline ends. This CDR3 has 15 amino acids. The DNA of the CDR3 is TGCGCCAGCAGCTTGAGCCTGCTCTCCTACAATGAGCAGTTCTTC. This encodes CASSLSLLSYNEQFF.

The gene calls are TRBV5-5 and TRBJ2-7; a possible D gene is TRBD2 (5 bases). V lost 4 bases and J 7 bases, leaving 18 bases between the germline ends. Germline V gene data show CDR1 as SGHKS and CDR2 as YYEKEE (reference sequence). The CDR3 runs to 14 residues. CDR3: CASSVRGPLGEQYF. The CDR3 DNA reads TGTGCCAGCAGCGTTCGTGGGCCACTAGGGGAGCAGTACTTC. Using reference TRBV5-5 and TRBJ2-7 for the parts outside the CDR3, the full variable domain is DAGVTQSPTHLIKTRGQQVTLRCSPISGHKSVSWYQQVLGQGPQFIFQYYEKEERGRGNFPDRFSARQFPNYSSELNVNALLLGDSALYLCASSVRGPLGEQYFGPGTRLTVT.

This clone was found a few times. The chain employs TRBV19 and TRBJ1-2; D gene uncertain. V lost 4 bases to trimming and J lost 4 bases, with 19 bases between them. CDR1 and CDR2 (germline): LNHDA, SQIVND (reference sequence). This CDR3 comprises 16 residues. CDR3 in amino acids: CASSTRRALELYGYTF. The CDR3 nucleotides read TGTGCCAGTAGTACCAGACGGGCACTAGAGCTCTATGGCTACACCTTC.

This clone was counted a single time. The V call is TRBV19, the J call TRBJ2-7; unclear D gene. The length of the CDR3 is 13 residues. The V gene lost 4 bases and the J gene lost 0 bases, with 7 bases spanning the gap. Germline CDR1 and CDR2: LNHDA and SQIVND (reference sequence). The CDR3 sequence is CASSTQASYEQYF. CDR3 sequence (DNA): TGTGCCAGTAGTACCCAGGCCTCCTACGAGCAGTACTTC. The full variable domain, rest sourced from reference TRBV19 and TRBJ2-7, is DGGITQSPKYLFRKEGQNVTLSCEQNLNHDAMYWYRQDPGQGLRLIYYSQIVNDFQKGDIAEGYSVSREKKESFPLTVTSAQKNPTAFYLCASSTQASYEQYFGPGTRLTVT.

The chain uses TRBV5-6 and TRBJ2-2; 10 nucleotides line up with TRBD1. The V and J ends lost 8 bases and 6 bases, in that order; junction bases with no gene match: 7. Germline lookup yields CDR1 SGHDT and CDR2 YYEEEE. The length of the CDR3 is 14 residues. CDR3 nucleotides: TGTGCCAGTAGGACAGGGGGGATCCCCGGGGAGCTGTTTTTT. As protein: CASRTGGIPGELFF.

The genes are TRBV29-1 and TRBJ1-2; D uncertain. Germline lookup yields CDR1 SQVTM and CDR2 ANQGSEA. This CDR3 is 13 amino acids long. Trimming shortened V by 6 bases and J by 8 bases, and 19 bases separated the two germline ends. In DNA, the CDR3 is TGCAGCGTAGACGAATCTCGGGCAGGCGGCTACACCTTC. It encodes CSVDESRAGGYTF.

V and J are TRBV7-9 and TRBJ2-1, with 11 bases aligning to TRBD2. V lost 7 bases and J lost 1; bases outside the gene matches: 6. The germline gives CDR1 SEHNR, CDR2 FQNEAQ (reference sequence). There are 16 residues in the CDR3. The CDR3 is CASTKRTSGSYNEQFF. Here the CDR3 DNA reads TGTGCCAGCACCAAAAGGACTAGCGGGTCCTACAATGAGCAGTTCTTC.

The CDR3 sequence: CASSLGPQINIQYF. For the CDR3, the DNA is TGTGCCAGCAGCTTGGGACCGCAGATAAACATTCAGTACTTC. J is TRBJ2-4 and V is TRBV5-8, with D unclear. CDR3 size: 14 residues. Per germline, CDR1 SGHTS and CDR2 YDEGEE. Trimming took 0 bases from V and 6 from J, leaving 10 bases between them.

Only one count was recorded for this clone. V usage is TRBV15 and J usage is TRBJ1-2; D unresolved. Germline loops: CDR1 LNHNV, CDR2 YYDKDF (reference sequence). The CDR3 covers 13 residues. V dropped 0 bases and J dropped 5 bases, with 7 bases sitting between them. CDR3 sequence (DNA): TGTGCCACCAGCAGAGATCTGGGGTATGGCTACACCTTC. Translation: CATSRDLGYGYTF.

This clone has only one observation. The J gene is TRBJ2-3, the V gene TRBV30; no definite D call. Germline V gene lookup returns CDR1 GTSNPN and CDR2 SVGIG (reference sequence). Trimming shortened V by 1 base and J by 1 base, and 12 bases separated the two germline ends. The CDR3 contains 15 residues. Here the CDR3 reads CAWSGIGRRTDTQYF. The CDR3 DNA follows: TGTGCCTGGAGTGGAATCGGCCGGCGCACAGATACGCAGTATTTT.

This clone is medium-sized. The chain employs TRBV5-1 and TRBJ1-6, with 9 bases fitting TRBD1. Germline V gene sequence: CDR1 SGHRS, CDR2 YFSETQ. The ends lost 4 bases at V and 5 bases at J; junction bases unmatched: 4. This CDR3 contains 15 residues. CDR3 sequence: CASSVGQGNNSPLHF. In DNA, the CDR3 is TGCGCCAGCAGCGTCGGACAGGGGAATAATTCACCCCTCCACTTT.

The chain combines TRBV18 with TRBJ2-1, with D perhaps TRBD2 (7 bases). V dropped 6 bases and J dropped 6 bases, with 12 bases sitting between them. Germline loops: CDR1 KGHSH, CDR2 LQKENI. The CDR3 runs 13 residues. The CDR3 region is CASSLGGANEQFF. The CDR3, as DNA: TGTGCCAGCTCGCTAGGGGGGGCCAATGAGCAGTTCTTC.

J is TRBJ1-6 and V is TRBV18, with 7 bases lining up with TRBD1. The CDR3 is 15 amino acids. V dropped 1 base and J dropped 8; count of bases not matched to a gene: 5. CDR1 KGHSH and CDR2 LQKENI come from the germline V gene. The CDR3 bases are TGTGCCAGCTCACCACGGGAGGGGGCGCATTCACCCCTCCACTTT. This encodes CASSPREGAHSPLHF.

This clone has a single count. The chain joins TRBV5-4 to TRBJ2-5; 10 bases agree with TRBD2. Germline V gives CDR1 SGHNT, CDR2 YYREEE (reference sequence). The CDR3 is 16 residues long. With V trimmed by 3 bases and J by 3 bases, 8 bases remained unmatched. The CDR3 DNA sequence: TGTGCCAGCAGCTCCGGAGGAAGCGGGGGGGAAGAGACCCAGTACTTC. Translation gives CASSSGGSGGEETQYF.

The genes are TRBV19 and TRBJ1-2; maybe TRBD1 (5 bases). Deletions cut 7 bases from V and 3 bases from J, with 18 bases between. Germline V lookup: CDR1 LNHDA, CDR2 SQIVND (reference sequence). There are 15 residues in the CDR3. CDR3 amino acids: CASTPTGTLYYGYTF. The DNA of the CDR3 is TGTGCCAGTACCCCAACAGGTACCCTCTACTATGGCTACACCTTC.

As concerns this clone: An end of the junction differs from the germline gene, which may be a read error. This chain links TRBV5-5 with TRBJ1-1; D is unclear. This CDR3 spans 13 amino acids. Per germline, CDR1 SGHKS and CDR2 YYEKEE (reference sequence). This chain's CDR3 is CASSLVLNTEVFF. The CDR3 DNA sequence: TGTGCCAGCAGCTTGGTTTTGAACACTGAAGTTTTCTTT.

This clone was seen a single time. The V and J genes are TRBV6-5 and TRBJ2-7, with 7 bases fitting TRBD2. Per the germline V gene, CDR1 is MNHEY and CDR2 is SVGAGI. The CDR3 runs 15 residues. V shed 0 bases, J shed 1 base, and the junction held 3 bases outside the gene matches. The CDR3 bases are TGTGCCAGCAGTTACTCTGGCGGGAGTTCCTACGAGCAGTACTTC. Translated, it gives CASSYSGGSSYEQYF.

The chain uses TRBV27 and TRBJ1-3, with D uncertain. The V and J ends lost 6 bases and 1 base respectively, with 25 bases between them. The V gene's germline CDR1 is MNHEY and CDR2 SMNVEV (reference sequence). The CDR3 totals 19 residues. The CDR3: CASRPSFGLQRYSGNTIYF. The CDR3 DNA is TGTGCCAGCAGACCCTCCTTTGGCTTACAGAGGTATTCTGGAAACACCATATATTTT.

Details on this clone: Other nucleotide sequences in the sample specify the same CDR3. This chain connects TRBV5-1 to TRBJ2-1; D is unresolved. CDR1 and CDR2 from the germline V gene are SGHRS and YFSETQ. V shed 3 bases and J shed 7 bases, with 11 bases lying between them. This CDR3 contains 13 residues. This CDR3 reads CASSSTGSNEQFF. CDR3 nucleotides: TGCGCCAGCAGCTCGACGGGTTCGAATGAGCAGTTCTTC.

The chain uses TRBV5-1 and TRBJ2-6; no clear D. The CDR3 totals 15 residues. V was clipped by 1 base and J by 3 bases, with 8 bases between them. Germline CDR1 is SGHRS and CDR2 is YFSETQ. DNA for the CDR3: TGCGCCAGCAGCTTGCGCCTTAGTGGGGCCAACGTCCTGACTTTC. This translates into CASSLRLSGANVLTF.

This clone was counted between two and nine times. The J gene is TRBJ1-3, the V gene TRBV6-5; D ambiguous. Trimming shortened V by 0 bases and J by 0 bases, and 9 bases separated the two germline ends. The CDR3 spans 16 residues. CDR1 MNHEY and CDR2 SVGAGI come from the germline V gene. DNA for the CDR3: TGTGCCAGCAGTTACTCGGAGATCACCTCTGGAAACACCATATATTTT. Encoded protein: CASSYSEITSGNTIYF.

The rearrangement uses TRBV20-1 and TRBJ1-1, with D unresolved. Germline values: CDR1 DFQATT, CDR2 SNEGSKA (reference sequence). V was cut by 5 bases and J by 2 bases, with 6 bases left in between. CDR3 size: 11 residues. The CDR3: CSAPSNTEAFF. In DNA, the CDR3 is TGCAGTGCTCCGAGTAACACTGAAGCTTTCTTT.

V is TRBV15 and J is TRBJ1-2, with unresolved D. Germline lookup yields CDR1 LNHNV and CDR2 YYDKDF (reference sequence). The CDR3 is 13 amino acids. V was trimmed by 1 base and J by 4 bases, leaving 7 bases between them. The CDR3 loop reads CATSRALGYGYTF. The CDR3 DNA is TGTGCCACCAGCAGAGCCCTGGGCTATGGCTACACCTTC.

The CDR3 region is CASSLDRLYEQYF. The CDR3, as DNA: TGTGCCAGCAGCTTAGATAGGTTGTACGAGCAGTACTTC. V and J are TRBV11-2 and TRBJ2-7, with D unresolved. CDR1 and CDR2 from the germline V gene are SGHAT and FQNNGV. The CDR3 is 13 residues long. The V end was cut by 0 bases, the J end by 4 bases, with 7 bases between.

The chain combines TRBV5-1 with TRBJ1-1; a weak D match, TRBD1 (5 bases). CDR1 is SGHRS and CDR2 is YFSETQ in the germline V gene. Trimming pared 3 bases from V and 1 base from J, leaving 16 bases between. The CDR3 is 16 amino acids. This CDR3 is CASSSRGVSRNTEAFF. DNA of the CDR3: TGCGCCAGCAGCTCCCGGGGCGTTAGTAGGAACACTGAAGCTTTCTTT.

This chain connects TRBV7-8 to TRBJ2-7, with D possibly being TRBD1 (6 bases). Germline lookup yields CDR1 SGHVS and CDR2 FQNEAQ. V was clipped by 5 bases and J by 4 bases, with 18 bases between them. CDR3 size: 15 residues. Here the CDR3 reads CASSHGQNSLYEQYF. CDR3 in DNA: TGTGCCAGCAGCCACGGACAGAACTCTCTGTACGAGCAGTACTTC.